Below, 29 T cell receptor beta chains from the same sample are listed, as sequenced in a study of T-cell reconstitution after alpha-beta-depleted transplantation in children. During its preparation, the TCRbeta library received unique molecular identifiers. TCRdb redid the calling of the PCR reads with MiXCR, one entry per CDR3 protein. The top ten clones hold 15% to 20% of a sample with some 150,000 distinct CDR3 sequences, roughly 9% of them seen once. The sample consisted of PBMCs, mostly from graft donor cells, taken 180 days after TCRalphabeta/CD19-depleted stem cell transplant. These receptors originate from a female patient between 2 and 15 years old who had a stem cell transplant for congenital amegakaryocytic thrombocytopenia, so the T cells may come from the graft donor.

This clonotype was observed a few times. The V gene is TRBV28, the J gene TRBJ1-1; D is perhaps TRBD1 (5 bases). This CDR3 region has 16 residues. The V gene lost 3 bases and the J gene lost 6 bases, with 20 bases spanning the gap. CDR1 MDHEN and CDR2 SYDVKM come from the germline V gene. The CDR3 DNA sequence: TGTGCCAGCAGTTTGATTGGGGGGTCCATGGAGCCTGAAGCTTTCTTT. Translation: CASSLIGGSMEPEAFF.

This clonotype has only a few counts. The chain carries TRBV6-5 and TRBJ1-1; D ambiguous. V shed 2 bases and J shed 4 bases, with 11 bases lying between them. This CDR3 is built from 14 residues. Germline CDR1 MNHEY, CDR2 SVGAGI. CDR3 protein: CASSYGPIVTEAFF. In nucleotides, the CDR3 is TGTGCCAGCAGTTACGGGCCTATTGTCACTGAAGCTTTCTTT.

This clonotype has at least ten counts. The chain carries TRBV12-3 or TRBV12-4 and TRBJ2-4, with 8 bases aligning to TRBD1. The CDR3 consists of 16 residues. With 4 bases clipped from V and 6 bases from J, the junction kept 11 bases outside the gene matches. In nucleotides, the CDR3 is TGTGCCAGCAGTTCTCGGACAGGGTGGGAAGGAAACATTCAGTACTTC. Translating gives CASSSRTGWEGNIQYF.

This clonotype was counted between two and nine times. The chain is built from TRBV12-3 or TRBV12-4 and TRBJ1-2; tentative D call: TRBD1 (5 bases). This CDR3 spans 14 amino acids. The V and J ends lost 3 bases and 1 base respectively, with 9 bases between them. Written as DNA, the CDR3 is TGTGCCAGCAGTTTGAACAGGAATAACTATGGCTACACCTTC. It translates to CASSLNRNNYGYTF.

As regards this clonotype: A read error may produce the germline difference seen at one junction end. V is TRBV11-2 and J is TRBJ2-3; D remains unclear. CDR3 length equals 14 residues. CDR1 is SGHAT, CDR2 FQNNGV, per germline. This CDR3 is CAGSYAGPADTQYF. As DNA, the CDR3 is TGTGCCGGCAGCTACGCTGGACCGGCAGATACGCAGTATTTT.

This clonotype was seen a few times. The CDR3 sequence is CASTLGTSSYEQYF. The CDR3 DNA follows: TGTGCCAGCACCCTGGGGACATCCTCCTACGAGCAGTACTTC. V is TRBV7-9 and J is TRBJ2-7; weak D call: TRBD1 (6 bases). The CDR3 is 14 residues long. V was trimmed by 7 bases and J by 0 bases, leaving 13 bases between them. Germline lookup yields CDR1 SEHNR and CDR2 FQNEAQ (reference sequence).

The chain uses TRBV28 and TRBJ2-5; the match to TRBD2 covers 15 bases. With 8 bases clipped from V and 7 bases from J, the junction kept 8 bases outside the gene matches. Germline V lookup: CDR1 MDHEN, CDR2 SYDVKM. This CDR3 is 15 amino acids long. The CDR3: CASRPGLAGGGTQYF. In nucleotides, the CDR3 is TGTGCCAGCCGTCCTGGACTAGCGGGAGGGGGGACCCAGTACTTC.

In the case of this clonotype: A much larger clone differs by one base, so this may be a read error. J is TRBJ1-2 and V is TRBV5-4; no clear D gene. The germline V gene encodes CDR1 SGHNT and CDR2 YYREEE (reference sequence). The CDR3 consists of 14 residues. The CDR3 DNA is TGTGCCGGCAGCCAACAGCGTTCTAACTATGGCTACACCTTC. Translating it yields CAGSQQRSNYGYTF.

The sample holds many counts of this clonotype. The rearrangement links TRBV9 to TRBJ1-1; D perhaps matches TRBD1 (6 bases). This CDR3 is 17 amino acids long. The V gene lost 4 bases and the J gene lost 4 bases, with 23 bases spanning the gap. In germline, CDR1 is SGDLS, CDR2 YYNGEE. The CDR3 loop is CASSPWGVAGESTEAFF. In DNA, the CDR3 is TGTGCCAGCAGCCCATGGGGGGTCGCAGGGGAGAGCACTGAAGCTTTCTTT.

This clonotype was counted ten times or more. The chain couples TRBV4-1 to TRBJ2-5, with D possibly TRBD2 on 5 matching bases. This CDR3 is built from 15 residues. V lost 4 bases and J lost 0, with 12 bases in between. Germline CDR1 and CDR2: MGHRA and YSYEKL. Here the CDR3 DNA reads TGCGCCAGCAGCCTCCGGGATTTGTACCAAGAGACCCAGTACTTC. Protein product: CASSLRDLYQETQYF.

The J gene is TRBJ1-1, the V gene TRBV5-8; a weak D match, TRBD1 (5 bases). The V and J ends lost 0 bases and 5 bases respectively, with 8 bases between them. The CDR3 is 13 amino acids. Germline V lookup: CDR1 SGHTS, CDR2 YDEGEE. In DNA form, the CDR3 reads TGTGCCAGCAGCTTGGTTCAGGGTACTGAAGCTTTCTTT. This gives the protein CASSLVQGTEAFF.

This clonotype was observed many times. The CDR3 protein is CASSLGAQETQYF. The DNA of the CDR3 is TGCGCCAGCAGCTTGGGCGCCCAAGAGACCCAGTACTTC. V gene TRBV5-1 combines with J gene TRBJ2-5; unclear D gene. CDR3 size: 13 residues. Germline V gene lookup returns CDR1 SGHRS and CDR2 YFSETQ. Trimming pared 0 bases from V and 1 base from J, leaving 4 bases between. Supplemented by reference TRBV5-1 and TRBJ2-5, the full variable domain reads KAGVTQTPRYLIKTRGQQVTLSCSPISGHRSVSWYQQTPGQGLQFLFEYFSETQRNKGNFPGRFSGRQFSNSRSEMNVSTLELGDSALYLCASSLGAQETQYFGPGTRLLVL.

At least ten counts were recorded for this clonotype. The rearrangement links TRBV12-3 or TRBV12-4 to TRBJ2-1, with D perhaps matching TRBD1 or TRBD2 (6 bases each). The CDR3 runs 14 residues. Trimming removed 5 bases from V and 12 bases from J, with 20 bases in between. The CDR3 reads CASSLRTGGHWQFF. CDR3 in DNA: TGTGCCAGCAGTCTACGCACCGGGGGCCACTGGCAGTTCTTC.

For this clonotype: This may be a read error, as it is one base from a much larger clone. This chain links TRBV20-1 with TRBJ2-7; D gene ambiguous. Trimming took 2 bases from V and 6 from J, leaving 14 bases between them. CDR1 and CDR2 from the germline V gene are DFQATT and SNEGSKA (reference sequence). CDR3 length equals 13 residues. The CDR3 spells CSARMPGRLEQYF. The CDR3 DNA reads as TGCAGTGCTAGAATGCCTGGACGGCTCGAGCAGTACTTC.

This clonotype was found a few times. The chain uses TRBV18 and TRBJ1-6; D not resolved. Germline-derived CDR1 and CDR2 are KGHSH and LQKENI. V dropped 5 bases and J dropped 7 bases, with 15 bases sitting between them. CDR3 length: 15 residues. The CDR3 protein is CASSSLDTGNSPLHF. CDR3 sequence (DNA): TGTGCCAGCTCATCTCTAGACACTGGGAATTCACCCCTCCACTTT.

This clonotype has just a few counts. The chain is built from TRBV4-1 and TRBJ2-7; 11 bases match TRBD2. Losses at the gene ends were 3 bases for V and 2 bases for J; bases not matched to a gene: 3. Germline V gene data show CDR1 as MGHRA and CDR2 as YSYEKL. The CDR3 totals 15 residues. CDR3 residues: CASSHTSGGTYEQYF. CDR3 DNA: TGCGCCAGCAGCCACACTAGCGGGGGAACCTACGAGCAGTACTTC.

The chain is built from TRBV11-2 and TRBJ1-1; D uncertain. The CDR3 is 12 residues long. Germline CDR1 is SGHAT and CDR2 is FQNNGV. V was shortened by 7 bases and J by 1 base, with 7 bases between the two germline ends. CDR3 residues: CASNLGNTEAFF. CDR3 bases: TGTGCCAGCAATCTAGGGAACACTGAAGCTTTCTTT.

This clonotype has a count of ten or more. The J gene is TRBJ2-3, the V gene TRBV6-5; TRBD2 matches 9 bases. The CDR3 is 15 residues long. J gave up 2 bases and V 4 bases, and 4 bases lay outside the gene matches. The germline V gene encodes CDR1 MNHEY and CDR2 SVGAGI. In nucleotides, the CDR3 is TGTGCCAGCAGTTTAGCGGGAGTACACACAGATACGCAGTATTTT. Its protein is CASSLAGVHTDTQYF.

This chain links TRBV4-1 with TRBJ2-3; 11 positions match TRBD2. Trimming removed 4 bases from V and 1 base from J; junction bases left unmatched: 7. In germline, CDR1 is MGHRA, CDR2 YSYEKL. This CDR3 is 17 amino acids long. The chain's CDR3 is CASSLPLAGGRTDTQYF. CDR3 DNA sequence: TGCGCCAGCAGCCTCCCCCTAGCGGGGGGCCGCACAGATACGCAGTATTTT.

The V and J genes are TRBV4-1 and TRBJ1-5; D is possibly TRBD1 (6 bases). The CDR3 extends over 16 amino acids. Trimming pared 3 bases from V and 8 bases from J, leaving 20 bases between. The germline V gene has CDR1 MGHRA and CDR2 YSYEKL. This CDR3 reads CASSHVPGGSREPQHF. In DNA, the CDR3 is TGCGCCAGCAGCCACGTCCCCGGGGGCTCTAGGGAGCCCCAGCATTTT.

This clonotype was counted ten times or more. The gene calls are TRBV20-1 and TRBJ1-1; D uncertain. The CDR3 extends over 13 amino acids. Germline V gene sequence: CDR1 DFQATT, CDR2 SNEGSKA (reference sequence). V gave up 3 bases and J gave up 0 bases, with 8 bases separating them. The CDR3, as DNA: TGCAGTGCTAGGGTGCGTATGAACACTGAAGCTTTCTTT. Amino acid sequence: CSARVRMNTEAFF.

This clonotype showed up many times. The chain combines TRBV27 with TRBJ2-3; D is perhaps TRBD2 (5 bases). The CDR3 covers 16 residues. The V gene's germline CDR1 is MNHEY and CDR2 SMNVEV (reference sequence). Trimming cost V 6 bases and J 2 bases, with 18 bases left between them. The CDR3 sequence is CASSPVGVGLTDTQYF. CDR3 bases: TGTGCCAGCAGCCCCGTCGGGGTAGGGCTCACAGATACGCAGTATTTT.

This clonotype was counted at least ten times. The CDR3 nucleotides read TGTGCCAGCAGCCTTGGGCCCTTCCCCCCCTACGAGCAGTACTTC. Encoded protein: CASSLGPFPPYEQYF. The J gene is TRBJ2-7, the V gene TRBV14, with no clear D. Per germline, CDR1 SGHDN and CDR2 FVKESK. V was shortened by 4 bases and J by 2 bases, with 15 bases between the two germline ends. The CDR3 runs to 15 residues.

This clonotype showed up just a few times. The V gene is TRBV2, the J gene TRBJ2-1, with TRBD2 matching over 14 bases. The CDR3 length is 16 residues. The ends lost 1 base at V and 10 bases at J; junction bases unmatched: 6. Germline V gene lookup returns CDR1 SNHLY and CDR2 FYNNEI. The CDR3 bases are TGTGCCAGCAGTGAAGGGGTGGGACTAGCGGGGGAGGAGCAGTTCTTC. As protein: CASSEGVGLAGEEQFF.

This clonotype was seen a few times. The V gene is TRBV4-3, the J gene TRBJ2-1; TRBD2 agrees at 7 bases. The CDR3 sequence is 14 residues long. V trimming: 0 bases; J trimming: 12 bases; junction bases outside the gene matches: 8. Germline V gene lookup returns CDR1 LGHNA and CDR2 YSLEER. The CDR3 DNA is TGCGCCAGCAGCCAAGATCTGTTTGGGGGGGTGCAGTTCTTC. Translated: CASSQDLFGGVQFF.

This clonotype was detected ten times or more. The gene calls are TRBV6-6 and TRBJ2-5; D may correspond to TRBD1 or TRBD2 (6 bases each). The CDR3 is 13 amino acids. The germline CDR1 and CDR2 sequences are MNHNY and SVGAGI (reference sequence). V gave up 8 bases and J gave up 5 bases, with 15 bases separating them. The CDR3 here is CASLEGGAETQYF. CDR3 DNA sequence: TGTGCCAGCCTCGAGGGGGGAGCGGAGACCCAGTACTTC.

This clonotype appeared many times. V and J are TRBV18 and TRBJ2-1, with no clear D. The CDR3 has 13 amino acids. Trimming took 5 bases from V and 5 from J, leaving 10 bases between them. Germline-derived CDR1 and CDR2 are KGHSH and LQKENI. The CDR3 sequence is CASSIRRDNEQFF. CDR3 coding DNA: TGTGCCAGCTCAATCCGACGGGACAATGAGCAGTTCTTC.

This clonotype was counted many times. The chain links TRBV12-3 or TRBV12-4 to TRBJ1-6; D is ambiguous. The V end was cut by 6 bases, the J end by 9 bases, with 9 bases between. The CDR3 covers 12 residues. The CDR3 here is CASRMVASPLHF. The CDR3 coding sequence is TGTGCCAGCAGAATGGTGGCTTCACCCCTCCACTTT.

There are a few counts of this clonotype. The CDR3, as DNA: TGTGCCAGTAGTGACGGACGGCGGTATAATGAAAAACTGTTTTTT. Translated, it gives CASSDGRRYNEKLFF. This sequence joins TRBV19 and TRBJ1-4; D ambiguous. Germline loops: CDR1 LNHDA, CDR2 SQIVND (reference sequence). This CDR3 is built from 15 residues. V shed 5 bases and J shed 4 bases, with 14 bases lying between them. Based on the CDR3 plus reference TRBV19 and TRBJ1-4, the full variable domain is DGGITQSPKYLFRKEGQNVTLSCEQNLNHDAMYWYRQDPGQGLRLIYYSQIVNDFQKGDIAEGYSVSREKKESFPLTVTSAQKNPTAFYLCASSDGRRYNEKLFFGSGTQLSVL.